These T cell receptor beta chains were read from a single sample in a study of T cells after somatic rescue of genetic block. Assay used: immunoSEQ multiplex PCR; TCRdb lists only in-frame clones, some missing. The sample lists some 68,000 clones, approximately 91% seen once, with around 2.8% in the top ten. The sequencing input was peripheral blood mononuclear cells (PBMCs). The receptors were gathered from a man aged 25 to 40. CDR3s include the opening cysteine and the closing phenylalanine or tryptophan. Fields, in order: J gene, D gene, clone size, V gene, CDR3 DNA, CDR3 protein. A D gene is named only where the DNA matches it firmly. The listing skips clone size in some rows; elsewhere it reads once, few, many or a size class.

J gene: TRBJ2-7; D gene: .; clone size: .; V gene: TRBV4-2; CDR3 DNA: TGTGCCAGCAGCCTATCACAGGGTCCTCGCGTCGAGCAGTACTTC; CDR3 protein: CASSLSQGPRVEQYF
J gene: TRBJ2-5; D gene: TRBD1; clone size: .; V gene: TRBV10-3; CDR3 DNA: TGTGCCATCAGTAGACAGGGGTCCCAAGAGACCCAGTACTTC; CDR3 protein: CAISRQGSQETQYF
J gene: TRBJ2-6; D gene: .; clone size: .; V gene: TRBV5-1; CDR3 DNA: TGCGCCAGCAGCCAGGGAGGTGGGGCCAACGTCCTGACTTTC; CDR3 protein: CASSQGGGANVLTF
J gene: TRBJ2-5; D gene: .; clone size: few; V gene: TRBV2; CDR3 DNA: TGTGCCAGCAGATCGTGGGAAGAGACCCAGTACTTC; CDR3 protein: CASRSWEETQYF
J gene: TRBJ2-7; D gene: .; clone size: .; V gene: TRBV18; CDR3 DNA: TGTGCCAGCTCACCTAATTCACGAACCTACGAGCAGTACTTC; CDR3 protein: CASSPNSRTYEQYF
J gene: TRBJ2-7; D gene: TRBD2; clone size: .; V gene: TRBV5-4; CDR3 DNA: TGTGCCAGCAGCTACGTAGCGGGAGCGCTCTACGAGCAGTACTTC; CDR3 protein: CASSYVAGALYEQYF
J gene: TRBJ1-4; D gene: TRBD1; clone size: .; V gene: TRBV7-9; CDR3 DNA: TGTGCCAGCAGGGGGACAGGCCTGAAAGCAACTAATGAAAAACTGTTTTTT; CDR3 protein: CASRGTGLKATNEKLFF
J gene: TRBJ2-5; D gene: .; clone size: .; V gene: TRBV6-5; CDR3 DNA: TGTGCCAGCAGTCGCGGCCTAGCGATGGAGACCCAGTACTTC; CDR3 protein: CASSRGLAMETQYF
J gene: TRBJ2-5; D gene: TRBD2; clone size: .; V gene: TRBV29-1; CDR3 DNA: TGCAGCGCAAGGACTAGCGGGGAGACCCAGTACTTC; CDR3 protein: CSARTSGETQYF
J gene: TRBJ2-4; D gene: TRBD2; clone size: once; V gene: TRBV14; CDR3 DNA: TGTGCCAGCAGCCAAGATACGTCGGTAGCGGGCACAGCGGGGGACATTCAGTACTTC; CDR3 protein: CASSQDTSVAGTAGDIQYF
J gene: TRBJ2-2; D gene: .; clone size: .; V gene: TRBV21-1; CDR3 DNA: TGTGCCAGCAGCAAAGTAGCCGCGAACACCGGGGAGCTGTTTTTT; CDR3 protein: CASSKVAANTGELFF
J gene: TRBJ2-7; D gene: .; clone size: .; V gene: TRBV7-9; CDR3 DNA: TGTGCCAGCAGCCCGGACAGCGGTACCTACGAGCAGTACTTC; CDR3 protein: CASSPDSGTYEQYF
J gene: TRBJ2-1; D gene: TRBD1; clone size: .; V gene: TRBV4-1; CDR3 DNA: TGCGCCAGCAGCCCTCGAGGACAGGGGGTTGACAATGAGCAGTTCTTC; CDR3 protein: CASSPRGQGVDNEQFF
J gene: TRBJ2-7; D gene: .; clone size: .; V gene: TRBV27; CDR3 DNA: TGTGCCAGCGGATATACCTACGAGCAGTACTTC; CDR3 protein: CASGYTYEQYF
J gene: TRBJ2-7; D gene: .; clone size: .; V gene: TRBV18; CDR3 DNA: TGTGCCAGCTCGCTCAGAACAGGGACCTACGAGCAGTACTTC; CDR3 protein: CASSLRTGTYEQYF
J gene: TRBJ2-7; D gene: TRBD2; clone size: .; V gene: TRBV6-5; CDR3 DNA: TGTGCCAGCAGTTTCAGTGCGACTAGCGGAGCCTACGAGCAGTACTTC; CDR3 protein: CASSFSATSGAYEQYF
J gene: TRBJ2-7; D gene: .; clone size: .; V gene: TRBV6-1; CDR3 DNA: TGTGCCAGCCGAGATTTCTACGAGCAGTACTTC; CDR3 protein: CASRDFYEQYF
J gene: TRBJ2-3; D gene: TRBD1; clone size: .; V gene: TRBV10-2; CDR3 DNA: TGCGCCAGCAGTGAGTCGTCCAGGGGGCTGGTCACAGATACGCAGTATTTT; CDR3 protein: CASSESSRGLVTDTQYF
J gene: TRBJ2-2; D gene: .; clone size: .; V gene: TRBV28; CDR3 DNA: TGTGCCAGCATAGGGTTCAAAGGTGTTGGCACCGGGGAGCTGTTTTTT; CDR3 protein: CASIGFKGVGTGELFF
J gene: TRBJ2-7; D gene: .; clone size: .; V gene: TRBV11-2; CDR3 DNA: TGTGCCAGCAGCTTATGGGAGGATTACTCCTACGAGCAGTACTTC; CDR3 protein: CASSLWEDYSYEQYF
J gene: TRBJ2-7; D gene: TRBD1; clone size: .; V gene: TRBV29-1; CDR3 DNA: TGCAGCGTTGACGGACAGGGAAGCTACGAGCAGTACTTC; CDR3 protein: CSVDGQGSYEQYF
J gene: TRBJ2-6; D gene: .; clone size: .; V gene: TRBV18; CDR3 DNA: TGTGCCAGCTCACCTTTAGGGCAGGGGAATTCAGGGGCCAACGTCCTGACTTTC; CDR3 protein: CASSPLGQGNSGANVLTF
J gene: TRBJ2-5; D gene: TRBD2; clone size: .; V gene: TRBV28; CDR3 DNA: TGTGCCAGCAGGTGGACTAGCGGGAGAGGGGAGACCCAGTACTTC; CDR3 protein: CASRWTSGRGETQYF
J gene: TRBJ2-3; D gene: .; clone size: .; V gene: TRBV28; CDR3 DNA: TGTGCCAGCAGTAACCCCACATCTAGCACAGATACGCAGTATTTT; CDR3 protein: CASSNPTSSTDTQYF
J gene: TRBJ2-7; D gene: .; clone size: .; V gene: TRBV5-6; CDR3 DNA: TGTGCCAGCAGCCAAGACAGCCACGCCTACGAGCAGTACTTC; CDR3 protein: CASSQDSHAYEQYF
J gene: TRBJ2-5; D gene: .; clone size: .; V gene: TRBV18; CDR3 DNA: TGTGCCAGCTCACGATACCCCGTACAAGGGCAAGAGACCCAGTACTTC; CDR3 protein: CASSRYPVQGQETQYF
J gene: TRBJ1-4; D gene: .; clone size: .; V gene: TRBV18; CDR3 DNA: TGTGCCAGCTCACCAGGGTTTAACCTTGAAAAACTGTTTTTT; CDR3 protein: CASSPGFNLEKLFF
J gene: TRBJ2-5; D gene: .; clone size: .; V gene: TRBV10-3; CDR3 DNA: TGTGCCATCAGGGACGGGATTCAAGAGACCCAGTACTTC; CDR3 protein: CAIRDGIQETQYF
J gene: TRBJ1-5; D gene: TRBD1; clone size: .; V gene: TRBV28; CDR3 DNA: TGTGCCAGCAGTCGCACGGGACAGGGTCGGAGCAATCAGCCCCAGCATTTT; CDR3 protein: CASSRTGQGRSNQPQHF
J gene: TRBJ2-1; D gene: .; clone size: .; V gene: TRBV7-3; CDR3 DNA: TGTGCCAGCAGCTCTGACAATTACAATGAGCAGTTCTTC; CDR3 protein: CASSSDNYNEQFF
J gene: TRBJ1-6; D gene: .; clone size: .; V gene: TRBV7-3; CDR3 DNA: TGTGCCAGCAGCAGTACGGGACGGTCTAATTCACCCCTCCACTTT; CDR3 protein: CASSSTGRSNSPLHF
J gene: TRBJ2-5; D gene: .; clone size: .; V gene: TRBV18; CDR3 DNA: TGTGCCAGCTCACCAGGGGCACCGGAGGCCCAGTACTTC; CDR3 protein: CASSPGAPEAQYF
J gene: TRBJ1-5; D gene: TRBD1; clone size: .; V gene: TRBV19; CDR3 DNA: TGTGCCAGTAGTCTGACAGGGGCCCGCCAGCCCCAGCATTTT; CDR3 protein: CASSLTGARQPQHF
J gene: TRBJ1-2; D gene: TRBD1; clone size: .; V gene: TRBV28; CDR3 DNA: TGTGCCAGCAGAAGAACAGGGGGCTATGGCTACACCTTC; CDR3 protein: CASRRTGGYGYTF
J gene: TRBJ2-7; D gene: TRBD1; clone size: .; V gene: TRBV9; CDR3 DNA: TGTGCCAGCAGCTCTGGACAGGGTTACGAGCAGTACTTC; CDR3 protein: CASSSGQGYEQYF
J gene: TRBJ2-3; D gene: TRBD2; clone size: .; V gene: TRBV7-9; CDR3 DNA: TGTGCCAGCAGCCCAGGGACTAGCGGGAGCTCAGATACGCAGTATTTT; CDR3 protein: CASSPGTSGSSDTQYF
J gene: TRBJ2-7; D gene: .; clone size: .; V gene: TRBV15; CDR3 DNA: TGTGCCACCAGCGCGGGACAGTCGTACGAGCAGTACTTC; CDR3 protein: CATSAGQSYEQYF
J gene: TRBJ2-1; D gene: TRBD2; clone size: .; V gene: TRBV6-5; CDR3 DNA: TGTGCCAGCAGGTTAGCGGGAGGGTCCTACAATGAGCAGTTCTTC; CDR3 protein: CASRLAGGSYNEQFF
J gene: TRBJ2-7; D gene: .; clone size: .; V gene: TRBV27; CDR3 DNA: TGTGCCAGCAGTTATCGTCCGGACCAAGGCTACGAGCAGTACTTC; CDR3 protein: CASSYRPDQGYEQYF
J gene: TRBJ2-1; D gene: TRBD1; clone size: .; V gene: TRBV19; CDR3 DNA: TGTGCCAGTAGCAGACAGGGGCGATACAATGAGCAGTTCTTC; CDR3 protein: CASSRQGRYNEQFF
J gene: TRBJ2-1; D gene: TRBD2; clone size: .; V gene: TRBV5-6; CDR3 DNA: TGTGCCAGCAGCTTGGTTAGCGGGAGATTTTCCTACAATGAGCAGTTCTTC; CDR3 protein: CASSLVSGRFSYNEQFF
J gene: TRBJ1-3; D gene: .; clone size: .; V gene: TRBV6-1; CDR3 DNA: TGTGCCAGCAGTAACCGGGACGGACGAAACACCATATATTTT; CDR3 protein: CASSNRDGRNTIYF
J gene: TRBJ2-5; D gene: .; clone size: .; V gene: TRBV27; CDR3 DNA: TGTGCCAGCAGTTTGGCGGGAGAGACCCAGTACTTC; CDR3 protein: CASSLAGETQYF
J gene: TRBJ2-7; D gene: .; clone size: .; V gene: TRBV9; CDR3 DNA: TGTGCCAGCAGCGTTGGGAATTACTACGAGCAGTACTTC; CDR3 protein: CASSVGNYYEQYF
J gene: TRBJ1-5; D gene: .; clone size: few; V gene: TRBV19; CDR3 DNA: TGTGCCAGTAGTATAGGGACGACTTACCCTCAGCCCCAGCATTTT; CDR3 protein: CASSIGTTYPQPQHF
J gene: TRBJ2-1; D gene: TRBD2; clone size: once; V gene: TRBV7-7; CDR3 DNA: TGTGCCAGCAGCTCGGGAGGGCCGAGGAATGAGCAGTTCTTC; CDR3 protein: CASSSGGPRNEQFF
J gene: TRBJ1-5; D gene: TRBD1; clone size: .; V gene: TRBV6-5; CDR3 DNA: TGTGCCAGCAGTTACGGGCAGGGGGATCAGCCCCAGCATTTT; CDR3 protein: CASSYGQGDQPQHF
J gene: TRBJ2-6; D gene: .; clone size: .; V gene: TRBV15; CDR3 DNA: TGCGGGTTCGGAAGCTCTGGGGCCAACGTCCTGACTTTC; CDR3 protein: CGFGSSGANVLTF
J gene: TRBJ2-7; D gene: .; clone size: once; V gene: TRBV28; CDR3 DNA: TGTGCCAGCAGATGGCAAGGAACCCACGAGCAGTACTTC; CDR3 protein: CASRWQGTHEQYF
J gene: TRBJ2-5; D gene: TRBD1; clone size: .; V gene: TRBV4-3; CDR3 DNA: TGCGCCAGCAGCCAAGATGTAAACAGGGGAGAGACCCAGTACTTC; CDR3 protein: CASSQDVNRGETQYF